This TCR beta chain was retrieved from a study of identical twins. Findings and limits, study-wide: Analyses of zero insertions could, in part, be confounded by invariant MAIT and iNKT cells. Conclusions were drawn cross-sectionally by statistical analysis, without following the same donors. Cord blood's abundant beta clonotypes had fewer insertions, unlike memory repertoires.

TCRdb re-called the 5' RACE reads with MiXCR, one entry per CDR3 protein. The table has about 700,000 distinct CDR3 sequences, 5.5% to 6.5% seen once. Concerning this clonotype: Its antigen remains unidentified.

The clonotype was recovered from a man aged 18-30 years in good health. Sequencing input: naive T cells sorted from blood.

The CDR3 DNA follows: TGTGCCAGCAGTGGACTAGCGGGCCAGGGTGAGCAGTTCTTC. It yields the protein CASSGLAGQGEQFF. V gene TRBV6-4 combines with J gene TRBJ2-1; TRBD2 agrees at 10 bases. CDR1 MRHNA and CDR2 SNTAGT come from the germline V gene. After removal of 4 bases from V and 9 bases from J, the junction contained 6 bases not matched to a gene. The CDR3 is 14 amino acids.